This T cell receptor (beta chain) was sequenced in a study of shared T cell receptors in the human thymus. Method: immunoSEQ multiplex PCR; TCRdb's copy keeps in-frame clones and lacks some. This sample has hundreds of thousands of clones; approximately 88% occur once, and the top ten carry 0.01%. The CDR3 is 15 residues long. J gave up 3 bases and V 5 bases, and 6 bases lay outside the gene matches. Germline V lookup: CDR1 MRHNA, CDR2 SNTAGT. This clone was seen just once. In addition, the sample was reused for a study of human thymus T cells. That source adds: All donors were healthy Finnish infants who were undergoing corrective surgery to treat congenital heart defects. Thymic samples were excised during corrective heart operations. Apparent bias marked the V and J gene usage of thymic and blood repertoires. Unrelated individuals were reported by related research to share highly overlapping thymic repertoires.

This clonotype was sampled from a boy under two years old with a congenital heart defect. Sequenced input: thymocytes. This chain links TRBV6-4 with TRBJ2-7, with TRBD2 matching 11 bases. CDR3 nucleotide sequence: TGTGCCAGCAGTACCATCGGGACTAGCGGCTACGAGCAGTACTTC. Translation: CASSTIGTSGYEQYF.